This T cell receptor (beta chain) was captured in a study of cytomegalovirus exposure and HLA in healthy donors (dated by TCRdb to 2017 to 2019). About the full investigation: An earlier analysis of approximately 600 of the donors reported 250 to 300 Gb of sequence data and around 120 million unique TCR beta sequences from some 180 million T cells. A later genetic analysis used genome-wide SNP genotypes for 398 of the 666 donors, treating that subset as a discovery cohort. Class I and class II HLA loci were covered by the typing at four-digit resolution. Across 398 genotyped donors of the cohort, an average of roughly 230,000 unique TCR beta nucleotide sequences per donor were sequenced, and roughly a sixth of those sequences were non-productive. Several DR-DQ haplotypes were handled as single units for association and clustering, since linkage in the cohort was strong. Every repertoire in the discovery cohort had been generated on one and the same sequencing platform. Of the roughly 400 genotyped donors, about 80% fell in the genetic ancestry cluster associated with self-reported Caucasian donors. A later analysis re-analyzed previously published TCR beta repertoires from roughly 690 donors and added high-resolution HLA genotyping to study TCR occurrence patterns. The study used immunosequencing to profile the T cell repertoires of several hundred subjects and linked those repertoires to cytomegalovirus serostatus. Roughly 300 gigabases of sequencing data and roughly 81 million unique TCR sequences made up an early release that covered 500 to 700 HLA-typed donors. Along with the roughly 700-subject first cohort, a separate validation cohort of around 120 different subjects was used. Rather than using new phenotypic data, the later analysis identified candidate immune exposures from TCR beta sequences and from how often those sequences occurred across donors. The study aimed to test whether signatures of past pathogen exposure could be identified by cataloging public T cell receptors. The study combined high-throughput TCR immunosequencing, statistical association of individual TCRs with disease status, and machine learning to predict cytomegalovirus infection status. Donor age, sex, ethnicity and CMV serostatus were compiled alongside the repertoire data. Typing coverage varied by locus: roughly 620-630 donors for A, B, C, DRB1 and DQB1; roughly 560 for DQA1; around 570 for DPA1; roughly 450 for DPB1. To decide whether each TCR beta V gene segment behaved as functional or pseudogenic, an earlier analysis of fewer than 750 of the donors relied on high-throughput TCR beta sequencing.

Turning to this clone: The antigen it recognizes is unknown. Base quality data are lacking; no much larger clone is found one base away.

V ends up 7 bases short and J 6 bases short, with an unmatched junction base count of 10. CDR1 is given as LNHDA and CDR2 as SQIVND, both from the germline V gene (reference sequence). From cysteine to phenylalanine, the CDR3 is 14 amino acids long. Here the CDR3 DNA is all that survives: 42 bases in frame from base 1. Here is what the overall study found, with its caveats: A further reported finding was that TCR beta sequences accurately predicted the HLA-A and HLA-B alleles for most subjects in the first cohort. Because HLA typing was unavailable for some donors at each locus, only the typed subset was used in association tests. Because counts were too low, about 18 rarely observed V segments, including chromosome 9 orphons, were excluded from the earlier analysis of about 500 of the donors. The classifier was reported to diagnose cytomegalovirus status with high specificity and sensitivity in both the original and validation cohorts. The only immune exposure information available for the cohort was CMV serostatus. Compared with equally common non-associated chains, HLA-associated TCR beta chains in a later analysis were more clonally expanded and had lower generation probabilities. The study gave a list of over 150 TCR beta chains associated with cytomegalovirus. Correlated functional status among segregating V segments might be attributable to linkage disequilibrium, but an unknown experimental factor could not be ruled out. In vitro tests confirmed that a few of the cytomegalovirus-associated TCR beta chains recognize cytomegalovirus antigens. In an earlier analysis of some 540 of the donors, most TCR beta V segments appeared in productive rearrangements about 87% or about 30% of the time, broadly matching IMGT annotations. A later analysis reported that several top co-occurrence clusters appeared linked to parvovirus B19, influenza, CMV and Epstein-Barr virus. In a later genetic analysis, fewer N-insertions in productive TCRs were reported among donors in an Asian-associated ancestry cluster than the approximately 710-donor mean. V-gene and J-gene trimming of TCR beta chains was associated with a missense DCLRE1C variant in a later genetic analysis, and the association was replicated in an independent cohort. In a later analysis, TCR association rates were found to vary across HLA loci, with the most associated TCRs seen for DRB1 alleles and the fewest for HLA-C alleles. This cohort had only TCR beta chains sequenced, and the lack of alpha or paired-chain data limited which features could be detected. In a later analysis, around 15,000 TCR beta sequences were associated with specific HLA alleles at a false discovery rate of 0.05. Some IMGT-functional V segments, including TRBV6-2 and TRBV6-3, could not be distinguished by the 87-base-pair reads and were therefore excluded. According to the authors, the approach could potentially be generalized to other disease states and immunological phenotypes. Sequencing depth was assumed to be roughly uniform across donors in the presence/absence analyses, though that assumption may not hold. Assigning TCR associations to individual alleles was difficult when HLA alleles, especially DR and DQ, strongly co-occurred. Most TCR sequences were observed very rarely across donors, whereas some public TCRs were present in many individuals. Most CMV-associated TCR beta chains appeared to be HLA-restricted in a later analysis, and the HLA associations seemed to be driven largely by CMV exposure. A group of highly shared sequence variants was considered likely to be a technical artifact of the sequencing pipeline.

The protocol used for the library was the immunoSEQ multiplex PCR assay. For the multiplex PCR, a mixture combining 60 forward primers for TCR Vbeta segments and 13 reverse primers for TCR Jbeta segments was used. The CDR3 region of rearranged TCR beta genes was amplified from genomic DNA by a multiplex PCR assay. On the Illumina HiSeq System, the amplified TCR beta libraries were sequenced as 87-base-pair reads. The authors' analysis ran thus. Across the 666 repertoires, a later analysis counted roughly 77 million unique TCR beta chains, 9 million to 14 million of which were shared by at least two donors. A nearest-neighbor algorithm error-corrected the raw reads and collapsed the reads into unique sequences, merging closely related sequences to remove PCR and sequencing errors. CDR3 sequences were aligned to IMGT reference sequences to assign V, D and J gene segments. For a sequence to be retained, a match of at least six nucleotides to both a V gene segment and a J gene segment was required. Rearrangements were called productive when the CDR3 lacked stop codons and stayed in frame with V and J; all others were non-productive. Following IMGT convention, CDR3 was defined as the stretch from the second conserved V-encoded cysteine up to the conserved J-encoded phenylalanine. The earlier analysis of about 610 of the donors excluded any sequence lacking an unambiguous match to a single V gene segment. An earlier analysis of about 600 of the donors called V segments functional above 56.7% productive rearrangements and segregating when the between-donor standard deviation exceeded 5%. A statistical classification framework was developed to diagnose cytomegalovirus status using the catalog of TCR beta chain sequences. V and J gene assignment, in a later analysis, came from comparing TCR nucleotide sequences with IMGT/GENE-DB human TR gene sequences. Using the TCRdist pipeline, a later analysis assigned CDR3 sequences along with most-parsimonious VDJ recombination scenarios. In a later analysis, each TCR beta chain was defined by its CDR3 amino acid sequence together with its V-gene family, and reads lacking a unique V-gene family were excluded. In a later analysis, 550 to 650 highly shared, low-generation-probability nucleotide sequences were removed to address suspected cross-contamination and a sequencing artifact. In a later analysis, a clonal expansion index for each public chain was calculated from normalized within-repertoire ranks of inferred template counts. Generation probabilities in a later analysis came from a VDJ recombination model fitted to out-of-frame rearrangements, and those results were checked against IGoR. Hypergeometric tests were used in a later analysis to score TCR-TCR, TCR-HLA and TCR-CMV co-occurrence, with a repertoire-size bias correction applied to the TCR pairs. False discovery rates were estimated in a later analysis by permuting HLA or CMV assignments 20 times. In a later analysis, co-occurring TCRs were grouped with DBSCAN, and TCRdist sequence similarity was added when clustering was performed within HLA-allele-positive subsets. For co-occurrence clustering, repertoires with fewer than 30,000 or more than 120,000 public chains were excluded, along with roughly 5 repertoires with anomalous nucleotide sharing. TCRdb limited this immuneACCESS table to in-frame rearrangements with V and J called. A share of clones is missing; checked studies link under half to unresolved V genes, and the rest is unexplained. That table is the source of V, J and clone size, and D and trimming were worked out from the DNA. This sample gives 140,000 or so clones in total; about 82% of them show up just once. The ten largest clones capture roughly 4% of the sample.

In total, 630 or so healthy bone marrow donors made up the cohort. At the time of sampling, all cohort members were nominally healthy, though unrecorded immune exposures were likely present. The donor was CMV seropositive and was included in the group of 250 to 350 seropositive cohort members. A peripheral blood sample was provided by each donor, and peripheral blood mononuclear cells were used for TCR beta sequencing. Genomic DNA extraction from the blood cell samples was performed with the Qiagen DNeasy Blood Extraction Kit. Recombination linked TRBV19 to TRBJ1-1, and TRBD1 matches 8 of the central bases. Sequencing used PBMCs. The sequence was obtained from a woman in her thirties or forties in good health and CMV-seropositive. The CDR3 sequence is CASTLGTGMAEAFF. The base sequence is TGTGCCAGTACCCTCGGGACAGGTATGGCTGAAGCTTTCTTT.